The next 27 T cell receptor beta chains were all read from a single sample in a study of tumor-infiltrating lymphocytes in primary liver carcinoma. Germline DNA was also extracted, with blood RNA taken from unsorted whole blood. The researchers produced TCR beta cDNA from approximately 460 ng total RNA with a constant-region primer. Libraries of TCR beta came from three nested multiplex PCR rounds with slightly modified ARM-PCR. TRBV1-TRBV30 forward and Cbeta reverse primers drove the first two roughly 10-cycle rounds. TCRdb re-called the multiplex PCR reads through MiXCR, storing one row per CDR3 protein. The sample contains hundreds of thousands of distinct CDR3 sequences, about 60% of which appear only once. The sequencing input was peripheral blood. Every receptor here comes from a man aged 35 to 55 with primary liver carcinoma and hepatitis B virus infection.

Worth noting for this clonotype: The junction departs from germline at one end; a sequencing error may be responsible. This chain uses TRBV5-4 with TRBJ1-1; 7 bases are a match to TRBD1. The CDR3 totals 14 residues. The germline gives CDR1 SGHNT, CDR2 YYREEE (reference sequence). CDR3 protein: CSSSLRGHVAEAFF. CDR3 nucleotide sequence: TGTTCCAGCAGCTTGAGGGGGCACGTAGCTGAAGCTTTCTTT.

To note about this clonotype: This sequence may be a read error, since a much larger clone differs from it by one base. The chain has TRBV6-2 or TRBV6-3 and TRBJ1-5, with D maybe TRBD1 (6 bases). The CDR3 has 17 amino acids. Trimming took off 0 bases at V and 0 bases at J, with 12 bases between the two ends. Per germline, CDR1 MNHEY and CDR2 SVGEGT. CDR3 residues: CASSYSGAGYSNQPQHF. CDR3 in DNA: TGTGCCAGCAGTTACTCGGGGGCGGGGTATAGCAATCAGCCCCAGCATTTT.

This clonotype was seen many times. The chain combines TRBV29-1 with TRBJ2-7; TRBD1 might be the D (5 bases). The V gene's germline CDR1 is SQVTM and CDR2 ANQGSEA. The CDR3 is made up of 12 amino acids. Trimming pared 0 bases from V and 6 bases from J, leaving 9 bases between. CDR3 protein: CSVEEGRSEQYF. In DNA, the CDR3 is TGCAGCGTTGAAGAGGGGCGTAGCGAGCAGTACTTC.

In this sample, this clonotype turned up once. This chain connects TRBV11-2 to TRBJ1-1; no firm D call. The V gene lost 8 bases and the J gene lost 8 bases, with 24 bases spanning the gap. The CDR3 consists of 15 residues. Germline V gene lookup returns CDR1 SGHAT and CDR2 FQNNGV. In DNA, the CDR3 is TGTGCCAGCGACTTACTTGCCCTTGGACCCGGGGAAGCTTTCTTT. This translates into CASDLLALGPGEAFF.

This clonotype was detected once. A much bigger clone sits one base away, suggesting this may be a read error. J is TRBJ1-3 and V is TRBV12-3 or TRBV12-4; D is uncertain. This CDR3 is built from 13 residues. CDR3 bases: TGTGCCAACAGTCCCTTGACTGGAAACACCATATATTTT. Translated: CANSPLTGNTIYF.

About this clonotype: No conserved phenylalanine or tryptophan ends this CDR3, so it is likely a read error. The genes are TRBV11-2 and TRBJ2-5, with 10 bases that match TRBD2. Looked up from germline, CDR1 is SGHAT and CDR2 is FQNNGV. CDR3 size: 16 residues. The CDR3 nucleotides are TGTGCCAGTAGCTTAAGTAGCGGGAGGTCCCAAGAGACCCAGTACATC. Protein: CASSLSSGRSQETQYI.

Concerning this clonotype itself: A much larger clone differs from this one at a single base, so this may be a read error. Because the CDR3's place on the DNA is in doubt, the DNA is left out and the CDR3 is given as listed by TCRdb. V usage is TRBV29-1 and J usage is TRBJ1-1; TRBD1, the D gene given by the table, was not confirmed from the DNA. Ends included, the CDR3 has 11 residues. Per germline, CDR1 SQVTM and CDR2 ANQGSEA. CDR3 amino acids: CSVGRGTEALF.

Of note for this clonotype: At one of its ends the junction is not consistent with the germline gene, which may arise from a read error. The chain joins TRBV4-1 to TRBJ2-7, with TRBD2 identical over 7 bases. Germline CDR1 reads MGHRA; CDR2 reads YSYEKL. This CDR3 region has 16 residues. The CDR3 here is CTSSPYLGRETYEQYF. CDR3 sequence (DNA): TGCACCAGCAGCCCCTACCTTGGGCGGGAGACGTACGAGCAGTACTTC.

The chain links TRBV18 to TRBJ2-1; TRBD1 aligns across 7 bases. The CDR3 is 14 residues long. After removal of 0 bases from V and 7 bases from J, the junction contained 3 bases not matched to a gene. Germline CDR1 reads KGHSH; CDR2 reads LQKENI. CDR3 region: CASSPPTGRNEQFF. CDR3 in DNA: TGTGCCAGCTCACCACCGACAGGGCGGAATGAGCAGTTCTTC.

For this clonotype: A much larger clonotype is one base distant, so this may be a read error. This chain connects TRBV7-9 to TRBJ2-7; 7 nucleotides match TRBD1. CDR3 length: 15 residues. CDR1 SEHNR and CDR2 FQNEAQ come from the germline V gene (reference sequence). The CDR3 DNA sequence: TGTACCAGCAGCCCTACCACAGGGGCTGGATACGAGCAGTACTTC. Its translation is CTSSPTTGAGYEQYF.

This chain joins TRBV7-8 and TRBJ2-3, with D perhaps given as TRBD1 or TRBD2 (5 bases each). The V gene's germline CDR1 is SGHVS and CDR2 FQNEAQ. V was shortened by 5 bases and J by 6 bases, with 24 bases between the two germline ends. CDR3 size: 17 residues. In DNA form, the CDR3 reads TGTGCCAGCAGCCCATGGGGACCAGCGGTCCTCCGGGATACGCAGTATTTT. It codes for CASSPWGPAVLRDTQYF.

This clonotype has just a few counts. V and J are TRBV5-1 and TRBJ2-3; D is unclear. This CDR3 is built from 14 residues. CDR1 SGHRS and CDR2 YFSETQ come from the germline V gene. V shed 0 bases and J shed 0 bases, with 5 bases lying between them. CDR3 sequence reads: CASSLEYSTDTQYF. CDR3 DNA sequence: TGCGCCAGCAGCTTGGAGTACAGCACAGATACGCAGTATTTT.

The rearrangement links TRBV5-4 to TRBJ2-3, with a weak D call TRBD2 (5 bases). The V and J ends lost 1 base and 4 bases respectively, with 13 bases between them. The CDR3 consists of 15 residues. Per germline, CDR1 SGHNT and CDR2 YYREEE (reference sequence). The CDR3 is CASSLRLPGSDTQYF. The CDR3 DNA follows: TGTGCCAGCAGCTTGAGGTTACCGGGGTCAGATACGCAGTATTTT.

As for this clonotype: The junction and the germline gene differ at one end; a read error may be behind it. The rearrangement links TRBV11-1 to TRBJ2-6, with TRBD1 as a possible D gene (6 bases). Per the germline V gene, CDR1 is SGHAT and CDR2 is FQDESV (reference sequence). The CDR3 is made up of 15 amino acids. The CDR3 bases are TGTGCCATCAGCTTTGACAGGATCGGGGCCAACGTCCTGAGTTTC. It specifies CAISFDRIGANVLSF.

As concerns this clonotype: It may be a read error: a sequence one base away is much more abundant. The chain recombines TRBV4-3 with TRBJ2-1, with a tentative D call TRBD1 (5 bases). Trimming stripped 0 bases from V and 13 bases from J, with 16 bases between. In germline, CDR1 is LGHNA, CDR2 YSLEER. The CDR3 has 14 amino acids. CDR3 amino acids: CASSQELDSKTQFF. The CDR3 DNA follows: TGCGCCAGCAGCCAAGAGCTAGACAGTAAGACCCAGTTCTTC.

With regard to this clonotype: At one boundary the junction diverges from the germline segment, which might be a read error. V usage is TRBV4-3 and J usage is TRBJ2-1, with 10 bases that match TRBD1. Germline-derived CDR1 and CDR2 are LGHNA and YSLEER. The CDR3 sequence is 21 residues long. The DNA of the CDR3 is TGCGCCAGCAGCCAAAGGGCGAGTGGGACAGGGGCCGGACCGTCCCACAATGAGCGGTTCTTC. This translates into CASSQRASGTGAGPSHNERFF.

Details on this clonotype: A much larger clone differs from this one at a single base, so this may be a read error. The chain employs TRBV6-1 and TRBJ1-2; the D is unclear. The length of the CDR3 is 13 residues. Trimming took off 4 bases at V and 8 bases at J, with 14 bases between the two ends. Germline CDR1 is MNHNS and CDR2 is SASEGT. The CDR3 DNA sequence: TGTGCCAGCAGTGCGGGCAGCGGCGTCGGCTACACCTTC. This translates into CASSAGSGVGYTF.

Points on this clonotype: Mismatch with germline at one junction end may stem from a read error. The chain recombines TRBV5-5 with TRBJ2-3; 9 bases fit TRBD1. Per the germline V gene, CDR1 is SGHKS and CDR2 is YYEKEE (reference sequence). CDR3 length: 17 amino acids. CDR3 in amino acids: CASSLDGTGFFTGTQYF. CDR3 in DNA: TGTGCCAGCAGCTTGGACGGGACAGGGTTCTTTACAGGTACGCAGTATTTT. Together with reference TRBV5-5 and TRBJ2-3, the CDR3 gives the full variable domain: DAGVTQSPTHLIKTRGQQVTLRCSPISGHKSVSWYQQVLGQGPQFIFQYYEKEERGRGNFPDRFSARQFPNYSSELNVNALLLGDSALYLCASSLDGTGFFTGTQYFGPGTRLTVL.

The gene calls are TRBV11-2 and TRBJ1-2; D might be TRBD1 (5 bases). CDR1 and CDR2 (germline): SGHAT, FQNNGV. This CDR3 spans 15 amino acids. V lost 5 bases and J lost 5, with 18 bases in between. The CDR3 region is CASSPGRLEGYGYTF. The CDR3 nucleotides are TGTGCCAGCAGCCCAGGACGGCTAGAGGGGTATGGCTACACCTTC.

The sample holds one count of this clonotype. A much larger clone sits a single nucleotide away, making a read error possible. V and J are TRBV6-5 and TRBJ2-3; D is unclear. The CDR3 runs to 13 residues. Germline V gene sequence: CDR1 MNHEY, CDR2 SVGAGI. Trimming pared 6 bases from V and 7 bases from J, leaving 14 bases between. Written as DNA, the CDR3 is TGTGCCAGCAGCCAAGAGTCTGGGAATACGCAGTATTTT. Residues: CASSQESGNTQYF.

Worth noting for this clonotype: The junction differs from germline at one of its ends, possibly a read error. V is TRBV4-3 and J is TRBJ2-1, with D tentatively TRBD1 (6 bases). Germline V lookup: CDR1 LGHNA, CDR2 YSLEER. This CDR3 has 14 residues. CDR3 DNA sequence: TGCGCCAGCAACCAATCCCCAGGGGACAATGAGCAGTTCTTC. Encoded protein: CASNQSPGDNEQFF.

Concerning this clonotype itself: The missing conserved phenylalanine or tryptophan at the end of this CDR3 makes a read error likely. The rearrangement uses TRBV12-3 or TRBV12-4 and TRBJ2-5; 8 bases align to TRBD2. V lost 6 bases to trimming and J lost 9 bases; unmatched junction nucleotides: 12. This CDR3 is 14 amino acids long. This chain's CDR3 is CASSRDRTREAQYL. For the CDR3, the DNA is TGTGCCAGCAGCCGGGACCGAACGCGGGAGGCCCAGTACCTC.

Notes on this clonotype: A much larger clone is a single base away; this may be a read error. This chain connects TRBV11-2 to TRBJ2-1; possibly TRBD2 for D (5 bases). This CDR3 contains 16 residues. CDR1 and CDR2 from the germline V gene are SGHAT and FQNNGV. The CDR3 sequence: CASSLQTNSGYNEQLF. The CDR3 DNA follows: TGTGCCAGCAGCCTCCAGACTAATTCTGGCTACAATGAGCAGCTCTTC.

This clonotype was picked up one time. One end of the junction varies from germline; a read error may be responsible. The gene calls are TRBV29-1 and TRBJ1-1, with D possibly matching TRBD1 (6 bases). Germline CDR1 reads SQVTM; CDR2 reads ANQGSEA. This CDR3 has 13 residues. CDR3 DNA sequence: TGCAGCGTTACGAGCAGGGGAGACACTGAGGCTTTCTTT. This sequence encodes CSVTSRGDTEAFF.

A remark on this clonotype: One end of the junction is discordant with germline, which a read error may explain. The chain joins TRBV10-3 to TRBJ1-1; D not certain. This CDR3 comprises 14 residues. Germline CDR1 reads ENHRY; CDR2 reads SYGVKD. CDR3 bases: TGTGCCATCACTACCAGCGTCATCGGCACTGAAGCCTTCTTT. Its protein is CAITTSVIGTEAFF.

The chain employs TRBV30 and TRBJ2-2, with 7 bases lining up with TRBD1. This CDR3 region has 14 residues. The V gene end was trimmed by 3 bases and the J gene end by 8 bases; junction bases not matched to a gene: 9. Germline assignment: CDR1 GTSNPN and CDR2 SVGIG (reference sequence). The CDR3 sequence: CAWSPEQGSGELFF. The CDR3 bases are TGTGCCTGGAGCCCGGAACAGGGGTCGGGGGAGCTGTTTTTT.

This clonotype was seen a handful of times. The J gene is TRBJ2-3, the V gene TRBV5-6, with D possibly matching TRBD2 (6 bases). This CDR3 contains 15 residues. V lost 4 bases, J lost 2 bases, and 14 bases lay in between. Germline CDR1 and CDR2: SGHDT and YYEEEE. In DNA form, the CDR3 reads TGTGCCAGCAGCGGCGGACTATCTTACACAGATACGCAGTATTTT. Translated: CASSGGLSYTDTQYF.